This is a list of T cell receptor beta chains from one sample in a study of blood T cell repertoires in COVID-19. The data were produced by immunoSEQ multiplex PCR, yet TCRdb's version contains in-frame clones alone and is incomplete. The table has 200,000 to 300,000 clones, around nine tenths seen once. The sequenced sample was peripheral blood. These receptors were collected from a man younger than 45 with active or convalescent COVID-19. Each CDR3 is given with its conserved first and last residue. D genes are given only for firm matches. Size is stated for part of the rows, as once, few or many counts, or as a class when the clone is expanded.

clone size,J gene,V gene,D gene,CDR3 protein,CDR3 DNA
-,TRBJ2-3,TRBV13,-,CASSPIRDTQYF,TGTGCCAGCAGCCCTATCAGGGATACGCAGTATTTT
-,TRBJ2-7,TRBV7-2,TRBD1,CASSGDRALQYF,TGTGCCAGCAGCGGGGACAGGGCTTTGCAGTACTTC
-,TRBJ2-5,TRBV5-1,-,CASSLRVVRGQETQYF,TGCGCCAGCAGCTTGCGGGTCGTCCGAGGTCAAGAGACCCAGTACTTC
-,TRBJ2-2,TRBV14,TRBD1,CASSHRTGTGGNTGELFF,TGTGCCAGCAGCCATCGAACCGGGACAGGGGGAAACACCGGGGAGCTGTTTTTT
-,TRBJ1-2,TRBV19,-,CASSISQAPESYGYTF,TGTGCCAGTAGTATATCCCAGGCCCCCGAGAGCTATGGCTACACCTTC
-,TRBJ2-7,TRBV5-4,-,CASSPGERAGHYEQYF,TGTGCCAGCAGCCCGGGGGAGAGGGCAGGGCACTACGAGCAGTACTTC
-,TRBJ1-2,TRBV20-1,-,CSANRQNGYTF,TGCAGTGCAAACCGACAGAATGGCTACACCTTC
-,TRBJ2-7,TRBV9,TRBD1,CASSVAPGQTYEQYF,TGTGCCAGCAGCGTAGCCCCGGGACAGACCTACGAGCAGTACTTC
-,TRBJ2-4,TRBV6-5,-,CASSIQLNIQYF,TGTGCCAGCAGTATACAATTAAACATTCAGTACTTC
-,TRBJ2-5,TRBV20-1,TRBD2,CCASRAGGSGGMYQETQYF,TGCTGTGCTAGTCGGGCCGGGGGTAGCGGGGGGATGTACCAAGAGACCCAGTACTTC
-,TRBJ1-5,TRBV4-2,-,CASSLERGPQHF,TGTGCCAGCAGCCTAGAAAGGGGGCCCCAGCATTTT
-,TRBJ2-1,TRBV6-5,-,CASSPGGIAYNEQFF,TGTGCCAGCAGCCCCGGCGGGATCGCCTACAATGAGCAGTTCTTC
-,TRBJ1-1,TRBV5-4,-,CASSLPGVTSFF,TGTGCCAGCAGCTTGCCGGGGGTGACGTCTTTCTTT
-,TRBJ1-6,TRBV25-1,-,CASSEGLWNSPLHF,TGTGCCAGCAGTGAGGGACTCTGGAATTCACCCCTCCACTTT
-,TRBJ1-6,TRBV19,TRBD1,CASSIGRQGDSPLHF,TGTGCCAGTAGTATAGGTCGACAGGGGGACTCACCCCTCCACTTT
-,TRBJ1-2,TRBV7-9,TRBD1,CASSLSQGGTNYGYTF,TGTGCCAGCAGCTTAAGCCAGGGGGGTACTAACTATGGCTACACCTTC
-,TRBJ2-1,TRBV5-1,-,CASSSIVVRSSYNEQFF,TGCGCCAGCAGCTCAATAGTCGTGAGGAGCTCCTACAATGAGCAGTTCTTC
few,TRBJ1-1,TRBV5-1,-,CASNTLGGMNTEAFF,TGCGCCAGCAACACTCTGGGGGGTATGAACACTGAAGCTTTCTTT
-,TRBJ2-3,TRBV7-3,TRBD2,CASRDSGNTDTQYF,TGTGCCAGCAGGGATAGCGGGAACACAGATACGCAGTATTTT
-,TRBJ2-3,TRBV9,TRBD2,CASSAGVAGGRTDTQYF,TGTGCCAGCAGCGCGGGCGTAGCGGGGGGCCGCACAGATACGCAGTATTTT
-,TRBJ2-7,TRBV27,-,CASSLPGDAYEQYF,TGTGCCAGCAGTTTACCCGGAGACGCCTACGAGCAGTACTTC
few,TRBJ2-7,TRBV20-1,-,CSATRAYEQYF,TGCAGTGCTACCAGGGCTTACGAGCAGTACTTC
-,TRBJ1-6,TRBV4-1,-,CASSQDPLYRGSDNSPLHF,TGCGCCAGCAGCCAAGATCCTTTGTATAGGGGTTCTGATAATTCACCCCTCCACTTT
-,TRBJ1-2,TRBV15,-,CATSSRMMRGKTYGYTF,TGTGCCACCAGCAGTCGAATGATGAGGGGGAAGACCTATGGCTACACCTTC
-,TRBJ2-7,TRBV13,-,CASSLGGGWTYEQYF,TGTGCCAGCAGCTTAGGCGGCGGCTGGACCTACGAGCAGTACTTC
-,TRBJ2-2,TRBV4-1,TRBD2,CASSQESLAGGTGELFF,TGCGCCAGCAGCCAAGAGTCCCTAGCGGGGGGTACCGGGGAGCTGTTTTTT
-,TRBJ1-2,TRBV5-6,-,CASSVSDSYPYYGYTF,TGTGCCAGCAGCGTCTCGGACAGCTACCCTTACTATGGCTACACCTTC
-,TRBJ2-2,TRBV6-1,TRBD2,CASSEPGLHTGELFF,TGTGCCAGCAGTGAACCGGGACTACACACCGGGGAGCTGTTTTTT